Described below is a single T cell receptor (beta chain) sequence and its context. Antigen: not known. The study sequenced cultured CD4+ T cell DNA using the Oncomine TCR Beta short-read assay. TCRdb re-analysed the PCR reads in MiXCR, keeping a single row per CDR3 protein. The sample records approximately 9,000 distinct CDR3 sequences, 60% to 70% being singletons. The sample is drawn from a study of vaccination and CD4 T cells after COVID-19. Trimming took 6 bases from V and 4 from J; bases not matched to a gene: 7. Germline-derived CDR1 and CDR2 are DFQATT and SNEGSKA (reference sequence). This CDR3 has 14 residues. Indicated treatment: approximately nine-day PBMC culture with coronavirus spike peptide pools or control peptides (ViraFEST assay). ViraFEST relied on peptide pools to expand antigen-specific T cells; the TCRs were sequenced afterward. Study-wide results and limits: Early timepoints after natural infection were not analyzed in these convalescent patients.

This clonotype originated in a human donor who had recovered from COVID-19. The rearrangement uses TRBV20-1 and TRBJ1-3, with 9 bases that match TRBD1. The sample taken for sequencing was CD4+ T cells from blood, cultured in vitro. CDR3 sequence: CSATWDRAGNTIYF. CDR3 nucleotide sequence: TGCAGTGCCACTTGGGACAGGGCCGGAAACACCATATATTTT.